The clone carrying this TCR beta chain was counted at least ten times. Its specificity is unknown. This CDR3 is 14 amino acids long. CDR1 is SGHRS and CDR2 is YFSETQ in the germline V gene. The ends lost 3 bases at V and 2 bases at J; junction bases unmatched: 2. Axillary draining lymph nodes of breast cancer patients supplied the node samples. TCRdb ran MiXCR on the multiplex PCR reads and lists one entry per CDR3 protein. This sample has approximately 210,000 distinct CDR3 sequences, with less than 40% found just once. The data derive from a study of breast tumors, draining lymph nodes, adjacent tissues. Study results and caveats: Tumor repertoires ranked between lymph nodes and nontumor tissue in diversity, with V and J gene preferences. Data fit most tumor T cells coming from lymph node, expanding in tumor.

The sample consisted of axillary lymph node tissue. The chain employs TRBV5-1 and TRBJ2-5, with 9 positions matching TRBD2. The source of this sequence is a female donor with breast cancer. Some clones in this sample may be carry-over from other donors' samples. CDR3 region: CASSSTSGQETQYF. The CDR3 DNA is TGCGCCAGCAGCTCGACTAGCGGACAAGAGACCCAGTACTTC.